Each of the 22 T cell receptor beta chains below was sequenced from the same sample in a study of cytomegalovirus exposure and HLA in healthy donors. TCRdb keeps only in-frame clones here, not all; method: immunoSEQ multiplex PCR. This table has fewer than 200,000 clones, roughly nine tenths appearing once. The specimen sequenced was PBMCs. Receptors were obtained from a woman aged 25-40 years in good health and CMV-seronegative.

The CDR3 sequence: CASSVFRALAGISEQFF. The DNA of the CDR3 is TGTGCCAGTAGTGTTTTCAGGGCGCTAGCAGGTATCAGTGAGCAGTTCTTC. The chain employs TRBV19 and TRBJ2-1; D possibly matches TRBD1 or TRBD2 (5 bases each). Deletions cut 5 bases from V and 9 bases from J, with 26 bases between. Germline lookup yields CDR1 LNHDA and CDR2 SQIVND (reference sequence). The CDR3 is 17 amino acids.

This chain joins TRBV4-3 and TRBJ1-2; maybe TRBD1 (6 bases). V was shortened by 0 bases and J by 5 bases, with 10 bases between the two germline ends. This CDR3 contains 14 residues. CDR1 is LGHNA, CDR2 YSLEER, per germline. In DNA form, the CDR3 reads TGCGCCAGCAGCCAAGACCGGGACACTTATGGCTACACCTTC. Translated: CASSQDRDTYGYTF.

V gene TRBV5-1 combines with J gene TRBJ2-1, with unresolved D. Per germline, CDR1 SGHRS and CDR2 YFSETQ. V lost 2 bases and J lost 5, with 14 bases in between. This CDR3 is 15 amino acids long. The CDR3 protein is CASSLTANKNNEQFF. The CDR3, as DNA: TGCGCCAGCAGCTTAACGGCTAACAAAAACAATGAGCAGTTCTTC. The full variable domain, completed using reference TRBV5-1 and TRBJ2-1, is KAGVTQTPRYLIKTRGQQVTLSCSPISGHRSVSWYQQTPGQGLQFLFEYFSETQRNKGNFPGRFSGRQFSNSRSEMNVSTLELGDSALYLCASSLTANKNNEQFFGPGTRLTVL.

This chain links TRBV6-5 with TRBJ1-5; a weak D match, TRBD1 (5 bases). The germline V and J ends were trimmed by 5 bases and 4 bases, with 15 bases remaining between them. The CDR3 totals 15 residues. In germline, CDR1 is MNHEY, CDR2 SVGAGI. This CDR3 is CASSKRDGINQPQHF. The CDR3 DNA is TGTGCCAGCAGTAAAAGGGACGGAATAAATCAGCCCCAGCATTTT.

The chain links TRBV7-6 to TRBJ2-7; no firm D call. V lost 1 base and J lost 1, with 8 bases in between. Per germline, CDR1 SGHVS and CDR2 FNYEAQ. The CDR3 is made up of 14 amino acids. This chain's CDR3 is CASSLGPQSYEQYF. Here the CDR3 DNA reads TGTGCCAGCAGCTTAGGGCCCCAGTCCTACGAGCAGTACTTC.

V and J are TRBV5-6 and TRBJ2-7, with D perhaps assigned TRBD1 or TRBD2 (6 bases each). With 0 bases removed from V and 2 bases from J, the gap between germline ends came to 12 bases. Per germline, CDR1 SGHDT and CDR2 YYEEEE. The CDR3 consists of 15 residues. DNA for the CDR3: TGTGCCAGCAGCTTGGCGGGGGCAGGGACCTACGAGCAGTACTTC. As protein: CASSLAGAGTYEQYF.

Only a few counts were recorded for this clone. This chain connects TRBV2 to TRBJ1-1; tentatively, D is TRBD1 (6 bases). The CDR3 spans 15 residues. The germline gives CDR1 SNHLY, CDR2 FYNNEI. V was pared by 0 bases and J by 2 bases, with 10 bases between. The CDR3 DNA reads TGTGCCAGCAGTGAAGCGGGGGCCCGAAACACTGAAGCTTTCTTT. The encoded protein is CASSEAGARNTEAFF. The variable domain in full, completed from reference TRBV2 and TRBJ1-1, reads EPEVTQTPSHQVTQMGQEVILRCVPISNHLYFYWYRQILGQKVEFLVSFYNNEISEKSEIFDDQFSVERPDGSNFTLKIRSTKLEDSAMYFCASSEAGARNTEAFFGQGTRLTVV.

This rearrangement joins TRBV7-3 to TRBJ2-2, with D perhaps TRBD1 or TRBD2 (5 bases each). This CDR3 comprises 15 residues. Germline CDR1 SGHTA, CDR2 FQGTGA. Trimming removed 7 bases at V and 3 bases at J, with 15 bases between. The CDR3 protein is CASKISGDDTGELFF. The CDR3 nucleotides are TGTGCCAGCAAAATTTCCGGGGACGACACCGGGGAGCTGTTTTTT.

The genes are TRBV6-5 and TRBJ1-4; D gene unclear. The CDR3 consists of 12 residues. Germline V CDR1 and CDR2: MNHEY, SVGAGI. The CDR3 loop is CATARPNEKLFF. Written as DNA, the CDR3 is TGTGCTACGGCGAGGCCTAATGAAAAACTGTTTTTT.

This clone was observed a single time. The chain is built from TRBV27 and TRBJ2-7, with D possibly being TRBD1 (6 bases). Trimming took 2 bases from V and 7 from J, leaving 15 bases between them. From germline, CDR1 is MNHEY and CDR2 SMNVEV (reference sequence). The CDR3 totals 14 residues. The CDR3 coding sequence is TGTGCCAGCAGTTTAGGTCCGCAGGGGCGGGAGCAGTACTTC. It encodes CASSLGPQGREQYF.

This sequence joins TRBV11-2 and TRBJ2-1; possibly TRBD1 or TRBD2 for D (6 bases each). The germline V and J ends were trimmed by 6 bases and 5 bases, with 17 bases remaining between them. The CDR3 runs to 15 residues. Germline CDR1 SGHAT, CDR2 FQNNGV. The CDR3, as DNA: TGTGCCAGCAGAGCAGGGGACTGGTCTGACAATGAGCAGTTCTTC. Amino acids: CASRAGDWSDNEQFF.

The chain joins TRBV19 to TRBJ1-5; no reliable D call. Germline CDR1 is LNHDA and CDR2 is SQIVND (reference sequence). There are 11 residues in the CDR3. V lost 3 bases and J 9 bases, leaving 6 bases between the germline ends. In nucleotides, the CDR3 is TGTGCCAGTAGTATGAGTGGGCCCCAGCATTTT. Encoded protein: CASSMSGPQHF.

This clone was counted between two and nine times. This chain uses TRBV28 with TRBJ1-1; D is perhaps TRBD1 (6 bases). The germline V and J ends were trimmed by 6 bases and 3 bases, with 14 bases remaining between them. The CDR3 runs to 14 residues. Germline CDR1 and CDR2: MDHEN and SYDVKM. The DNA of the CDR3 is TGTGCCAGCAGCCGACCCGAGGGGGACACTGAAGCTTTCTTT. Translating it yields CASSRPEGDTEAFF.

V and J are TRBV5-6 and TRBJ1-1, with a weak D call TRBD1 (6 bases). CDR1 and CDR2 (germline): SGHDT, YYEEEE. The ends were cut back, 4 bases at V and 4 bases at J, with 14 bases in the middle. The CDR3 has 14 amino acids. This CDR3 reads CASSGSGAGTEAFF. CDR3 nucleotide sequence: TGTGCCAGCAGCGGTTCAGGGGCGGGCACTGAAGCTTTCTTT.

The chain couples TRBV19 to TRBJ2-3; D tentatively reads TRBD1 or TRBD2 (5 bases each). The ends were cut back, 4 bases at V and 7 bases at J, with 18 bases in the middle. The length of the CDR3 is 15 residues. In germline, CDR1 is LNHDA, CDR2 SQIVND (reference sequence). The DNA for the CDR3 is TGTGCCAGTAGTAGCCGGGACGGCCTTCCCTATACGCAGTATTTT. This encodes CASSSRDGLPYTQYF.

The V call is TRBV5-4, the J call TRBJ2-7, with TRBD2 identical over 7 bases. The ends lost 3 bases at V and 3 bases at J; junction bases unmatched: 3. In germline, CDR1 is SGHNT, CDR2 YYREEE (reference sequence). The CDR3 consists of 13 residues. The CDR3 loop is CASSSRESYEQYF. As DNA, the CDR3 is TGTGCCAGCAGCTCGCGGGAGAGCTACGAGCAGTACTTC.

This chain links TRBV11-2 with TRBJ2-7, with 10 bases matching TRBD1. Germline-derived CDR1 and CDR2 are SGHAT and FQNNGV. V was pared by 5 bases and J by 4 bases, with 8 bases of the junction left unmatched. CDR3 size: 15 residues. CDR3 residues: CASSLTGTGAYEQYF. The CDR3 DNA sequence: TGTGCCAGCAGCCTCACCGGGACAGGGGCATACGAGCAGTACTTC. The full variable domain, completed using reference TRBV11-2 and TRBJ2-7, is EAGVAQSPRYKIIEKRQSVAFWCNPISGHATLYWYQQILGQGPKLLIQFQNNGVVDDSQLPKDRFSAERLKGVDSTLKIQPAKLEDSAVYLCASSLTGTGAYEQYFGPGTRLTVT.

The chain combines TRBV6-4 with TRBJ1-1; D is unresolved. The ends were cut back, 5 bases at V and 6 bases at J, with 13 bases in the middle. The CDR3 runs 13 residues. The germline V gene has CDR1 MRHNA and CDR2 SNTAGT. CDR3 sequence (DNA): TGTGCCAGCAGTTCGGGCCAAGTGGCTGAAGCTTTCTTT. Encoded protein: CASSSGQVAEAFF.

The V call is TRBV5-1, the J call TRBJ1-4, with 9 bases lining up with TRBD1. The V and J ends lost 4 bases and 8 bases, in that order; junction bases with no gene match: 6. The CDR3 has 14 amino acids. Germline CDR1 and CDR2: SGHRS and YFSETQ. CDR3 amino acids: CASSPDRGDEKLFF. CDR3 DNA: TGCGCCAGCAGCCCGGACAGGGGAGACGAAAAACTGTTTTTT.

This chain links TRBV7-2 with TRBJ2-3; D possibly uses TRBD1 or TRBD2 (5 bases each). The germline V gene has CDR1 SGHTA and CDR2 FQGNSA. The CDR3 has 14 amino acids. Trimming stripped 5 bases from V and 4 bases from J, with 13 bases between. The CDR3 coding sequence is TGTGCCAGCAGCCCGACTATAGGGGCAGATACGCAGTATTTT. It is translated as CASSPTIGADTQYF.

This chain uses TRBV5-1 with TRBJ1-2; D remains ambiguous. This CDR3 is 14 amino acids long. Germline CDR1 reads SGHRS; CDR2 reads YFSETQ. The ends were cut back, 0 bases at V and 2 bases at J, with 8 bases in the middle. CDR3 amino acids: CASSLEQLNYGYTF. DNA for the CDR3: TGCGCCAGCAGCTTGGAACAGCTCAACTATGGCTACACCTTC.

This rearrangement joins TRBV9 to TRBJ2-7; TRBD1 matches 9 bases. V lost 4 bases, J lost 7 bases, and 15 bases stayed unmatched. Germline V gives CDR1 SGDLS, CDR2 YYNGEE. The CDR3 runs 16 residues. The CDR3 reads CASSPGTGRLLGEQYF. The CDR3 region has the DNA TGTGCCAGCAGCCCCGGGACAGGGAGGCTGTTAGGAGAGCAGTACTTC. Supplemented by reference TRBV9 and TRBJ2-7, the full variable domain reads DSGVTQTPKHLITATGQRVTLRCSPRSGDLSVYWYQQSLDQGLQFLIQYYNGEERAKGNILERFSAQQFPDLHSELNLSSLELGDSALYFCASSPGTGRLLGEQYFGPGTRLTVT.